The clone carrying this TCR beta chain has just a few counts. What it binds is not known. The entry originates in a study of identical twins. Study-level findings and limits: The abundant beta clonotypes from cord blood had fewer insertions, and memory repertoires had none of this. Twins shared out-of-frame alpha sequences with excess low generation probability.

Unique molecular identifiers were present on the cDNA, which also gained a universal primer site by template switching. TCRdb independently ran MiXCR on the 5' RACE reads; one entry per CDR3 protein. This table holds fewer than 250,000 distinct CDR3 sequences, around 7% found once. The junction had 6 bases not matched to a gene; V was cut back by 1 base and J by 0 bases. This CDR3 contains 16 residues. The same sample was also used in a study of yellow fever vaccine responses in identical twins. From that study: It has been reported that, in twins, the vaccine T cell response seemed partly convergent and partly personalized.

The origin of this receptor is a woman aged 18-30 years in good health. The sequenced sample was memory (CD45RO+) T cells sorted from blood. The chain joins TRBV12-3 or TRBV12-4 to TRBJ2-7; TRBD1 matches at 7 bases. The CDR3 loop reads CASSLGGGINSYEQYF. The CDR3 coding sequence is TGTGCCAGCAGTTTAGGAGGGGGCATCAACTCCTACGAGCAGTACTTC.